The 9 T cell receptor beta chains below were found in one sample sequenced in a study of cytomegalovirus exposure and HLA in healthy donors. The PCR used 60 Vbeta and 13 Jbeta primers. Clones were sequenced by immunoSEQ multiplex PCR, and TCRdb holds only the in-frame ones, with some missing. The sample carries about 160,000 clones, about 80% recorded once. Sample: PBMCs. Source of these receptors: a girl aged 10-17 years in good health and CMV-seropositive.

This clone appeared a single time. The rearrangement links TRBV28 to TRBJ2-3; possible D gene TRBD2, 6 bases. With 1 base removed from V and 4 bases from J, the gap between germline ends came to 15 bases. Per the germline V gene, CDR1 is MDHEN and CDR2 is SYDVKM. The CDR3 has 16 amino acids. CDR3: CASSLSFTASADTQYF. Written as DNA, the CDR3 is TGTGCCAGCAGTTTATCTTTTACGGCTAGCGCAGATACGCAGTATTTT. The whole variable domain, remainder taken from reference TRBV28 and TRBJ2-3, is DVKVTQSSRYLVKRTGEKVFLECVQDMDHENMFWYRQDPGLGLRLIYFSYDVKMKEKGDIPEGYSVSREKKERFSLILESASTNQTSMYLCASSLSFTASADTQYFGPGTRLTVL.

CDR3 sequence (DNA): TGTGCCAGCAGTGCCATACTAGGGCAAGAGACCCAGTACTTC. Amino acid sequence: CASSAILGQETQYF. The chain carries TRBV28 and TRBJ2-5, with TRBD2 as a possible D gene (5 bases). This CDR3 is 14 amino acids long. CDR1 and CDR2 from the germline V gene are MDHEN and SYDVKM. V gave up 5 bases and J gave up 2 bases, with 12 bases separating them.

The V and J genes are TRBV28 and TRBJ2-7; 8 nucleotides line up with TRBD1. The trim removed 6 bases at V and 4 bases at J, leaving 8 bases unmatched. Germline CDR1 MDHEN, CDR2 SYDVKM. CDR3 size: 14 residues. CDR3 sequence: CASRIGQGTYEQYF. The CDR3 DNA reads as TGTGCCAGCAGAATCGGACAGGGTACTTACGAGCAGTACTTC.

This chain joins TRBV28 and TRBJ2-7, with a tentative D call TRBD2 (6 bases). Germline V gives CDR1 MDHEN, CDR2 SYDVKM. There are 16 residues in the CDR3. Trimming removed 5 bases from V and 7 bases from J, with 24 bases in between. CDR3 in DNA: TGTGCCAGCAGTCCCCCCCCGGGACTCAAGCTCGGGGAGCAGTACTTC. Protein product: CASSPPPGLKLGEQYF.

This clone was counted a few times. This chain connects TRBV29-1 to TRBJ1-1; 7 positions match TRBD1. The CDR3 is made up of 14 amino acids. V lost 6 bases, J lost 0 bases, and 7 bases stayed unmatched. The germline V gene encodes CDR1 SQVTM and CDR2 ANQGSEA. The CDR3 DNA sequence: TGCAGCGTAGCCGGGACAGCTTTGAACACTGAAGCTTTCTTT. Translated, it gives CSVAGTALNTEAFF.

This clone has just one count. The chain combines TRBV28 with TRBJ2-5, with 7 bases fitting TRBD2. This CDR3 contains 15 residues. CDR1 and CDR2 (germline): MDHEN, SYDVKM. The junction had 15 bases not matched to a gene; V was cut back by 10 bases and J by 4 bases. The CDR3 nucleotides read TGTGCCATCTTGGCCAGCGGTGGGAGGGGAGAGACCCAGTACTTC. Encoded protein: CAILASGGRGETQYF.

The chain combines TRBV13 with TRBJ2-5, with 12 bases that match TRBD2. Germline V lookup: CDR1 PRHDT, CDR2 FYEKMQ (reference sequence). With V trimmed by 11 bases and J by 4 bases, 8 bases remained unmatched. This CDR3 comprises 14 residues. The CDR3 nucleotides are TGTGCCGTAGGTCTAGCGGGGGGGCCAGAGACCCAGTACTTC. Translated, it gives CAVGLAGGPETQYF.

The V call is TRBV5-6, the J call TRBJ2-7; the D gene is possibly TRBD1 (6 bases). With 0 bases removed from V and 0 bases from J, the gap between germline ends came to 10 bases. The CDR3 is 15 residues long. Germline V gene sequence: CDR1 SGHDT, CDR2 YYEEEE. CDR3: CASSLAPGVSYEQYF. In DNA, the CDR3 is TGTGCCAGCAGCTTGGCCCCAGGGGTCTCCTACGAGCAGTACTTC. Full variable domain (rest looked up from reference TRBV5-6 and TRBJ2-7): DAGVTQSPTHLIKTRGQQVTLRCSPKSGHDTVSWYQQALGQGPQFIFQYYEEEERQRGNFPDRFSGHQFPNYSSELNVNALLLGDSALYLCASSLAPGVSYEQYFGPGTRLTVT.

The chain uses TRBV18 and TRBJ1-2, with D uncertain. The CDR3 totals 16 residues. Germline V gene data show CDR1 as KGHSH and CDR2 as LQKENI. The ends were cut back, 4 bases at V and 3 bases at J, with 18 bases in the middle. The CDR3 DNA follows: TGTGCCAGCTCACGCGGCGCGACCCAGTCGGACTATGGCTACACCTTC. Its translation: CASSRGATQSDYGYTF.